This T cell receptor beta chain is drawn from a study of T cell repertoires in cytomegalovirus infection. TCRdb reprocessed the reads with MiXCR, giving one entry per CDR3 protein. Of some 500,000 distinct CDR3 sequences listed, 25% to 35% are singletons. This clonotype appeared once. Its matching antigen is unknown. From germline, CDR1 is LNHNV and CDR2 YYDKDF (reference sequence). Trimming cost V 4 bases and J 0 bases, with 16 bases left between them. The CDR3 totals 16 residues. The chain combines TRBV15 with TRBJ2-7, with D possibly matching TRBD1 (5 bases). The source of this sequence is a human donor in good health (CMV status not recorded). Some clones in this sample may be carry-over from other donors' samples. Sequenced here: cultured PBMCs, sampled from culture after CMV antigen stimulation. The CDR3 nucleotides are TGTGCCACCAGCAACAACCAGGGTTTTCTCTCCTACGAGCAGTACGTC. Translation: CATSNNQGFLSYEQYV.